The source of this T cell receptor (beta chain) is a study of blood T cell repertoires in COVID-19. This CDR3 region has 15 residues. Germline-derived CDR1 and CDR2 are SGHAT and FQNNGV. With 5 bases removed from V and 5 bases from J, the gap between germline ends came to 15 bases. Repertoires were generated with immunoSEQ multiplex PCR, while TCRdb's copy carries only in-frame clones and drops some. The sample contains more than 85,000 clones, less than 90% of which appear only once. This receptor was taken from a woman aged 60 to 75 with acute or convalescent COVID-19. The rearrangement links TRBV11-2 to TRBJ2-2; TRBD1 might be the D (6 bases). Input material: peripheral blood. Here the CDR3 DNA reads TGTGCCAGCAGCGATAGGCAGGGGTGGACCGGGGAGCTGTTTTTT. Residues: CASSDRQGWTGELFF.